Listed below are T cell receptor beta chains from one sample, sequenced in a study of OX40 agonist ivuxolimab in advanced cancers. Produced via immunoSEQ multiplex PCR; TCRdb's table is partial and in-frame only. Of about 72,000 clones listed, about 88% are singletons. Sequenced here: CD4+ or CD8+ T cells sorted from blood, sampled in a trial of the OX40 agonist ivuxolimab. These receptors all stem from an adult with an advanced solid tumor such as melanoma, head and neck, liver or kidney cancer. CDR3s include the opening cysteine and the closing phenylalanine or tryptophan. The D gene is left open where the match is weak. Expanded clones are given a class, and other clones once, few, many or no size at all.

length	size	D	V	J	DNA	CDR3
14	-	TRBD1	TRBV27	TRBJ1-1	TGTGCCAGCAGCCCGCAGGGGGGCCACACTGAAGCTTTCTTT	CASSPQGGHTEAFF
13	-	TRBD1	TRBV5-1	TRBJ1-2	TGCGCCAGCAGCCCACAGGGGGCGGGTGGCTACACCTTC	CASSPQGAGGYTF
16	-	TRBD1	TRBV6-5	TRBJ2-1	TGTGCCAGCAGTTACTCGAGGGACAGGGGGCGCGGTGAGCAGTTCTTC	CASSYSRDRGRGEQFF
13	-	-	TRBV6-6	TRBJ1-6	TGTGCCAGCAGTTACGAGGGTCTTGACACCCTCCACTTT	CASSYEGLDTLHF
15	-	-	TRBV6-5	TRBJ1-1	TGTGCCAGCAGTTCCCAGGGCCGGGGAAGGACTGAAGCTTTCTTT	CASSSQGRGRTEAFF
14	-	TRBD1	TRBV5-1	TRBJ1-5	TGCGCCAGCAGGCCCGACAGGGGGGTTCAGCCCCAGCATTTT	CASRPDRGVQPQHF
15	-	-	TRBV4-1	TRBJ2-7	TGCGCCAGCAGCCAAGATTCGGGCCGACGTTACGAGCAGTACTTC	CASSQDSGRRYEQYF
10	-	-	TRBV20-1	TRBJ2-7	TGCAGTGCTAGTGGACAAGAACTAGTTTTC	CSASGQELVF
12	-	-	TRBV7-9	TRBJ2-7	TGTGCCAGCAGCTTAGTTGAAGCCGAGCAGTACTTC	CASSLVEAEQYF
15	-	-	TRBV19	TRBJ2-3	TGTGCCAGTAGTATAGAAGGCACCTCCACAGATACGCAGTATTTT	CASSIEGTSTDTQYF
15	-	TRBD1	TRBV7-3	TRBJ2-3	TGTGCCAGCAGCGTCGGGACAGCCTACACAGATACGCAGTATTTT	CASSVGTAYTDTQYF
22	-	TRBD1	TRBV27	TRBJ2-2	TGTGCCAGCAGCTCTACAGGGGGCGCTCATTGGTGGGAGGGCCTGAACACCGGGGAGCTGTTTTTT	CASSSTGGAHWWEGLNTGELFF
15	-	TRBD1	TRBV2	TRBJ1-1	TGTGCCAGCAGTGATCGCGGCAACAGGGGGAAGGAAGCTTTCTTT	CASSDRGNRGKEAFF
13	once	-	TRBV25-1	TRBJ2-1	TGTGCCAGCAGCGGGGGACCCTACAATGAGCAGTTCTTC	CASSGGPYNEQFF
13	-	-	TRBV13	TRBJ2-5	TGTGCCAGCAGCTTAGGGGGCGTAGAGACCCAGTACTTC	CASSLGGVETQYF
16	-	-	TRBV5-1	TRBJ2-5	TGCGCCAGCAGCTCGCTACCGCAGGGGGAGGGGGAGACCCAGTACTTC	CASSSLPQGEGETQYF
14	-	TRBD2	TRBV10-2	TRBJ2-7	TGCGCCAGCAGTTGGCTAGCGGGGGGTCCGGAGCAGTACTTC	CASSWLAGGPEQYF
18	-	TRBD2	TRBV5-4	TRBJ2-6	TGTGCCAGCAGGATAGCGGGGGGCCTGAACTCTGGGGCCAACGTCCTGACTTTC	CASRIAGGLNSGANVLTF
13	-	TRBD1	TRBV6-5	TRBJ2-7	TGTGCCAGCACCCGACAGGGATTCTACGAGCAGTACTTC	CASTRQGFYEQYF
16	-	TRBD1	TRBV6-5	TRBJ1-6	TGTGCCAGCAGTTACTTGGACAGGGGGCTCGGTTCACCCCTCCACTTT	CASSYLDRGLGSPLHF
14	-	-	TRBV7-9	TRBJ1-1	TGTGCCAGCAGCCCACCGCCTCCACAGGGCGAAGCTTTCTTT	CASSPPPPQGEAFF
15	once	TRBD1	TRBV5-1	TRBJ2-7	TGCGCCAGCAGTTCCCTTGAAGGGGGCGTCTACGAGCAGTACTTC	CASSSLEGGVYEQYF
13	-	-	TRBV7-9	TRBJ1-1	TGTGCCAGCATCCGGGTACAGGGCTCTGAAGCTTTCTTT	CASIRVQGSEAFF
14	-	-	TRBV18	TRBJ2-7	TGTGCCAGCTCACCGACGGGTGGGGACTACGAGCAGTACTTC	CASSPTGGDYEQYF
14	-	-	TRBV13	TRBJ2-7	TGTGCCAGCCGGTCGGGGGCGAGGTCCTACGAGCAGTACTTC	CASRSGARSYEQYF
18	-	TRBD2	TRBV19	TRBJ2-1	TGTGCCAGTACCGACCACCCCTCTAGCGGGAGGGTGTACAATGAGCAGTTCTTC	CASTDHPSSGRVYNEQFF
14	-	TRBD1	TRBV10-3	TRBJ2-2	TGTGCCACCACAGGGGGCGAAAGCACCGGGGAGCTGTTTTTT	CATTGGESTGELFF
11	-	-	TRBV10-2	TRBJ2-7	TGCGCCAGCAGTTGGGGGTCCGAGCAGTACTTC	CASSWGSEQYF
16	-	-	TRBV5-4	TRBJ1-2	TGTGCCAGCAGCTTGAGATCGACAGTCCGTCTTTATGGCTACACCTTC	CASSLRSTVRLYGYTF
13	-	-	TRBV29-1	TRBJ2-5	TGCAGCGTTGAAGCGGCAGTCCAAGAGACCCAGTACTTC	CSVEAAVQETQYF
13	-	-	TRBV6-5	TRBJ2-3	TGTGCCAGCAGTTTGAGCCCCCGGGATACGCAGTATTTT	CASSLSPRDTQYF
14	-	TRBD2	TRBV5-1	TRBJ2-3	TGCGCCAGCAGCGAACGGGGGGGCCGAAATACGCAGTATTTT	CASSERGGRNTQYF
15	-	-	TRBV5-1	TRBJ1-5	TGCGCCAGCAGCCCCGGCGCCGGGGATCGTCAGCCCCAGCATTTT	CASSPGAGDRQPQHF
13	-	TRBD1	TRBV7-2	TRBJ2-5	TGTGCCAGCAGCCGACAGGGGCAAGAGACCCAGTACTTC	CASSRQGQETQYF
13	-	-	TRBV5-1	TRBJ1-2	TGCGCCAGCTCGACCGGGACCGTGGATGGCTACACCTTC	CASSTGTVDGYTF
11	-	-	TRBV10-3	TRBJ1-2	TGTGCCATCAGTGACAGCTATGGCTACACCTTC	CAISDSYGYTF
14	once	-	TRBV6-6	TRBJ2-7	TGTGCCAGCAGTTACTCGAGAGGGGTTTACGAGCAGTACTTC	CASSYSRGVYEQYF
14	-	-	TRBV5-4	TRBJ2-3	TGTGCCAGCAGCAGTAAGGGTGTCACAGATACGCAGTATTTT	CASSSKGVTDTQYF
15	-	TRBD1	TRBV19	TRBJ1-2	TGTGCCAGTAGACCACCCGCAGGGGGAAGACTTGGCTACACCTTC	CASRPPAGGRLGYTF
14	-	TRBD2	TRBV7-2	TRBJ2-5	TGTGCCAGCAGCTGGGGCGGGAGGGAAGAGACCCAGTACTTC	CASSWGGREETQYF
14	-	-	TRBV2	TRBJ1-5	TGTGCCAGCAGGGGCGTTGCGGCCGATCAGCCCCAGCATTTT	CASRGVAADQPQHF
15	few	-	TRBV4-2	TRBJ1-5	TGTGCCAGCAGCCAAGAGACAGGCCATGGGCAGCCCCAGCATTTT	CASSQETGHGQPQHF
19	once	TRBD1	TRBV7-2	TRBJ2-7	TGTGCCAGCAGCCGGAGATGGCAGGGGGCTCGTAGGACCTACTACGAGCAGTACTTC	CASSRRWQGARRTYYEQYF
14	-	TRBD1	TRBV18	TRBJ2-5	TGTGCCAGCTCGTCCGGGACAGGGGATGAGACCCAGTACTTC	CASSSGTGDETQYF
15	-	TRBD1	TRBV5-6	TRBJ1-5	TGTGCCAGCAGCTTGGGGGGACAGGGAAAAGGGCCCCAGCATTTT	CASSLGGQGKGPQHF
16	-	TRBD2	TRBV9	TRBJ2-3	TGTGCCAGCAGCGTAGGTGCAGCGGGAAGCACAGATACGCAGTATTTT	CASSVGAAGSTDTQYF
15	-	-	TRBV5-4	TRBJ1-2	TGTGCCAGCAGCTTCAGAGGGCGCGAGATTTATGGCTACACCTTC	CASSFRGREIYGYTF
15	-	TRBD2	TRBV9	TRBJ2-5	TGTGCCAGCAGCGGACGGGACTACTACCAAGAGACCCAGTACTTC	CASSGRDYYQETQYF
15	-	-	TRBV7-3	TRBJ2-2	TGTGCCAGCAGCCCCGGGTGGGGGGCAGGCGGGGAGCTGTTTTTT	CASSPGWGAGGELFF
15	-	-	TRBV6-1	TRBJ1-1	TGTGCCAGCAGTGAAGCGAGATGGGCAGGCCGTGAAGCTTTCTTT	CASSEARWAGREAFF